The rows below give T cell receptor beta chains drawn from one sample of a study of CD8 T cells in ankylosing spondylitis. One entry per CDR3 protein, called by TCRdb with MiXCR from the 5' RACE reads. The sample lists about 150,000 distinct CDR3 sequences, about 42% seen once, with around 15% in the top ten. Sequencing was carried out using synovial fluid, either unsorted or a sorted T cell fraction (not recorded which). Receptors were obtained from a male donor with ankylosing spondylitis. Each CDR3 is given without its conserved first and last residue. Fields, in order: J gene, D gene, V gene, CDR3 protein. A D gene is named only where the DNA matches it firmly.

TRBJ2-7 . TRBV7-7 ASSLGADYEQY
TRBJ1-1 . TRBV18 ASSYGPGAEAF
TRBJ2-1 . TRBV20-1 SARDLEMEDEQF
TRBJ2-1 TRBD2 TRBV6-1 ASNTASGANEQF
TRBJ2-3 . TRBV2 ASSAGPGLLLGDTQY
TRBJ1-1 . TRBV13 ASSLGHLNTEAF
TRBJ2-1 . TRBV19 ASSINPAQSYNEQF
TRBJ2-3 TRBD2 TRBV2 ASSSPSRRGTDTQY
TRBJ1-5 . TRBV6-1 ASSGPGLGDLEPQH
TRBJ2-7 TRBD1 TRBV28 ASSPRFSGQGGEQY